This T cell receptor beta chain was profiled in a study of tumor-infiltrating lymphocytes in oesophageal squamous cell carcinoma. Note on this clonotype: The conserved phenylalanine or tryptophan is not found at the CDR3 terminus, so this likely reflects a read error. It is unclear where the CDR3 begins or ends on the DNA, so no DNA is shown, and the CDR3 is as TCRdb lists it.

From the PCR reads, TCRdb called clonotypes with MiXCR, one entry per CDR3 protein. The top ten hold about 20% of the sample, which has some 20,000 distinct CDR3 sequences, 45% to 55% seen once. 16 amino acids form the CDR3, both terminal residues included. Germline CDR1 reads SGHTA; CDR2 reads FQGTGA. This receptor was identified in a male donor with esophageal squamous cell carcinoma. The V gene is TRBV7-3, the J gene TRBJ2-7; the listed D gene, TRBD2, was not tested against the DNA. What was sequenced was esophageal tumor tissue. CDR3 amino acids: CASSLGPNLYGYTFGS.